The present TCR beta chain was sequenced within a study of response to subunit inactivated influenza vaccine. TCRdb analysed the RT-PCR reads with MiXCR anew, one entry per CDR3 protein. The sample carries hundreds of thousands of distinct CDR3 sequences, approximately 10% recorded once. The V gene's germline CDR1 is ENHRY and CDR2 SYGVKD. The CDR3 contains 15 residues. V lost 5 bases, J lost 5 bases, and 15 bases lay in between. Study results and caveats: T cells newly recruited by each seasonal influenza vaccination are few, the authors suggested.

This clonotype has a handful of counts. Antigen: not known. J is TRBJ2-2 and V is TRBV10-3; no firm D call. The clonotype comes from a man aged 45-65 years who received an inactivated influenza vaccine. The sequenced sample was PBMCs from blood, obtained on the day of vaccination. CDR3 sequence: CAISPGLEATGELFF. In DNA, the CDR3 is TGTGCCATCAGTCCTGGCCTAGAGGCGACCGGGGAGCTGTTTTTT.